This record concerns one T cell receptor beta chain sequence. Its antigen is unknown. The record originates from a study of identical twins. Study-level findings and limits: Twins' excess sharing was less marked for out-of-frame beta sequences.

This CDR3 contains 14 residues. The V gene lost 4 bases and the J gene lost 3 bases, with 12 bases spanning the gap. CDR1 and CDR2 (germline): MGHRA, YSYEKL. Each donor was a healthy Caucasian. TCRdb passed the 5' RACE reads through MiXCR, listing each CDR3 protein once. The data contain about 890,000 distinct CDR3 sequences, 10% to 15% of them seen just once; the ten biggest clones take up around 1.6%. The same specimen was also included in a second study, on yellow fever vaccine responses in identical twins.

The chain combines TRBV4-1 with TRBJ1-1; D remains ambiguous. The TCR originated in a woman under 30 in good health. Sequenced material: PBMCs. The CDR3 here is CASSPQGRYTEAFF. The CDR3 DNA reads TGCGCCAGCAGCCCTCAAGGTCGGTACACTGAAGCTTTCTTT.